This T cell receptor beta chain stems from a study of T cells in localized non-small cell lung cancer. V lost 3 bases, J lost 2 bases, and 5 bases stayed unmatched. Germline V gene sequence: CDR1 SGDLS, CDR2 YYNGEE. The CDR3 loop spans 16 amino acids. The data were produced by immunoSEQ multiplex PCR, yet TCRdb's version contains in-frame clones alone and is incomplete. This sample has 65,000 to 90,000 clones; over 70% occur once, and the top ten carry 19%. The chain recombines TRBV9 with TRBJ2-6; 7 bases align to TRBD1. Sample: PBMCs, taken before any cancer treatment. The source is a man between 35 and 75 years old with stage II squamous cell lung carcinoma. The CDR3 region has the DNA TGTGCCAGCAGCGCTACAGGGGTCACTGGGGCCAACGTCCTGACTTTC. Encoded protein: CASSATGVTGANVLTF.